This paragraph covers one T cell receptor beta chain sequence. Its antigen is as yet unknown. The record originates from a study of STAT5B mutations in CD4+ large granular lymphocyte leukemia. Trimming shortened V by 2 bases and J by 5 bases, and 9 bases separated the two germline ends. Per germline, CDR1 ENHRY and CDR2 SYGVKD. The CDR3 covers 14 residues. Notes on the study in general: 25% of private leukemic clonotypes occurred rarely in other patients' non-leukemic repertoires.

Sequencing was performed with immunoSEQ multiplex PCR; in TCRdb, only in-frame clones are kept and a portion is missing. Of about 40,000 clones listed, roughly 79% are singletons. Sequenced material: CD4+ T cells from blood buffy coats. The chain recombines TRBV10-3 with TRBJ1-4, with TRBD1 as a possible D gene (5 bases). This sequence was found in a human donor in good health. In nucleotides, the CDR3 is TGTGCCATCAGTGAGGGGACGTCAAATGAAAAACTGTTTTTT. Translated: CAISEGTSNEKLFF.